This paragraph reports one TCR beta chain. Subsets obtained from CD4+ cells comprised CD45RA+ naive and CD45RA-negative memory cells. This sample was included in a study of shared clonotypes between healthy human individuals. From germline, CDR1 is SGHDT and CDR2 YYEEEE. This CDR3 is built from 15 residues. V dropped 1 base and J dropped 0 bases, with 10 bases sitting between them. The assay was immunoSEQ multiplex PCR, and TCRdb's table has in-frame clones only and misses some. Of about 2.5 million clones listed, under 95% are singletons. The sequencing sample was made of naive CD4+ T cells from PBMCs. Described subset: CD45RA+ positively selected. This sequence originates from a man between 18 and 35 years old in good health. Some clones in this sample may be carry-over from other donors' samples. The chain uses TRBV5-6 and TRBJ2-5; D not resolved. In nucleotides, the CDR3 is TGTGCCAGCAGCTTGTTCTCCGCGTACCAAGAGACCCAGTACTTC. Its protein is CASSLFSAYQETQYF.